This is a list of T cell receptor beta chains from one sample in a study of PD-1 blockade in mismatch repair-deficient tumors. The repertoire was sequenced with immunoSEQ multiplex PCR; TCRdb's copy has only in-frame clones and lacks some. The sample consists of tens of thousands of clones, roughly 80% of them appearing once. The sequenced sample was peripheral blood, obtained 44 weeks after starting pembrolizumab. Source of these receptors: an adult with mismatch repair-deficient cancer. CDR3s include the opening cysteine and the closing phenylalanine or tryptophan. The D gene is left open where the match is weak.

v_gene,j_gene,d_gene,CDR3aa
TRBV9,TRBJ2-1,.,CASSVAPGPEQFF
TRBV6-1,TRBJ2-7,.,CASSEAPVGVYEQYF
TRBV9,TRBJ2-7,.,CASSGAGSHEQYF
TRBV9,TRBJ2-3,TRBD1,CASGPGQGGDTQYF
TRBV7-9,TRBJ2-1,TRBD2,CASRPLGGTNEQFF
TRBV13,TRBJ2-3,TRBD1,CASSFAGQGSDTQYF
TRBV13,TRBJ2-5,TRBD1,CASSLDRQETQYF
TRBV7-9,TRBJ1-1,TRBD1,CASSTGLEAFF
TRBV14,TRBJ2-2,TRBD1,CASSTRDRSLGELFF
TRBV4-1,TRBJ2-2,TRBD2,CASSPRTSGANTGELFF